This T cell receptor (beta chain) was recovered during a study of read filtering for tumor transcriptome and immune sequencing. Study-level information: Patients were approximately 17 male and around 13 female, mean age around 67 years, range about 47 to 80. DNase treatment preceded whole-transcriptome library preparation.

Study-wide findings and caveats: The CD138-negative fraction was mixed bone marrow immune cells, not pure T cells.

Bone marrow was sampled from every patient at the time of active disease. The CDR3 is 15 amino acids. With V trimmed by 2 bases and J by 7 bases, 5 bases remained unmatched. This clonotype was seen at least ten times. Antigen unknown. The library was built from roughly 400 ng RNA with molecular barcoded adaptors for alpha/delta and beta/gamma chains. MiXCR, run by TCRdb on the reads, gives a single entry per CDR3 protein. This table holds thousands of distinct CDR3 sequences, approximately 16% found once. The sequenced material came from a population of CD138-negative cells sorted from bone marrow. The sequence was obtained from a donor aged 40 or over with multiple myeloma. J is TRBJ2-2 and V is TRBV12-3 or TRBV12-4; 9 positions match TRBD2. The CDR3 sequence is CASSLNIAGDGELFF. CDR3 in DNA: TGTGCCAGCAGTTTAAATATAGCGGGAGACGGGGAGCTGTTTTTT.